Presented here are 30 T cell receptor beta chains from one specimen sequenced in a study of cytomegalovirus exposure and HLA in healthy donors. The primer mix had 60 Vbeta and 13 Jbeta primers. Clones were read by immunoSEQ multiplex PCR, and TCRdb kept only the in-frame ones, dropping some. The sample lists about 170,000 clones; 84% were seen once. The sequencing input was PBMCs. The source of these receptors is a man between 18 and 35 years old in good health and CMV-seronegative.

Details on this clone: A read error is likely, as this CDR3 ends without the conserved phenylalanine or tryptophan. It is unclear where the CDR3 begins or ends on the DNA, so no DNA is shown, and the CDR3 is as TCRdb lists it. This chain connects TRBV2 to TRBJ1-2. The germline V gene has CDR1 SNHLY and CDR2 FYNNEI. The CDR3 length equals 9 residues, ends included. CDR3 region: CASLQDPPR.

The chain carries TRBV19 and TRBJ1-2, with unresolved D. Germline-derived CDR1 and CDR2 are LNHDA and SQIVND (reference sequence). The length of the CDR3 is 12 residues. V lost 6 bases and J lost 7, with 12 bases in between. In DNA, the CDR3 is TGTGCCAGTAGGTTGGGTTCAGGTGGCTACACCTTC. Its translation is CASRLGSGGYTF.

This rearrangement joins TRBV4-1 to TRBJ2-4; D is perhaps TRBD2 (6 bases). The V end was cut by 3 bases, the J end by 10 bases, with 10 bases between. The CDR3 loop spans 12 amino acids. Per the germline V gene, CDR1 is MGHRA and CDR2 is YSYEKL. DNA for the CDR3: TGCGCCAGCAGCCACGGGACTCTAATTCAGTACTTC. Translated, it gives CASSHGTLIQYF.

The table lists this clone with a few counts. J is TRBJ1-1 and V is TRBV5-6; tentatively, D is TRBD1 (6 bases). V gave up 1 base and J gave up 5 bases, with 15 bases separating them. Germline V gene sequence: CDR1 SGHDT, CDR2 YYEEEE. The CDR3 consists of 15 residues. This CDR3 reads CASSLLNRVHTEAFF. The CDR3 DNA reads as TGTGCCAGCAGCTTGCTGAACAGGGTTCATACTGAAGCTTTCTTT.

This CDR3 reads CASSSNLWFGTSNYGYTF. The CDR3 nucleotides are TGTGCCAGCAGCTCCAACCTCTGGTTCGGGACATCTAACTATGGCTACACCTTC. The chain employs TRBV7-6 and TRBJ1-2; possibly TRBD1 for D (6 bases). V lost 4 bases and J 0 bases, leaving 21 bases between the germline ends. Germline values: CDR1 SGHVS, CDR2 FNYEAQ. CDR3 length: 18 residues.

The genes are TRBV6-5 and TRBJ2-7; 11 bases are a match to TRBD2. This CDR3 region has 15 residues. Germline V gene sequence: CDR1 MNHEY, CDR2 SVGAGI. Losses at the gene ends were 5 bases for V and 2 bases for J; bases not matched to a gene: 5. CDR3: CASSPGLAVTYEQYF. In nucleotides, the CDR3 is TGTGCCAGCAGTCCGGGACTAGCGGTAACCTACGAGCAGTACTTC.

This chain uses TRBV27 with TRBJ2-5, with 8 positions matching TRBD2. Germline lookup yields CDR1 MNHEY and CDR2 SMNVEV (reference sequence). V dropped 3 bases and J dropped 6; count of bases not matched to a gene: 6. CDR3 size: 14 residues. This CDR3 reads CASSFQRESKTQYF. CDR3 DNA: TGTGCCAGCAGTTTCCAGCGGGAGTCCAAGACCCAGTACTTC.

The rearrangement uses TRBV6-5 and TRBJ1-2; perhaps TRBD1 as D (6 bases). Germline V gene sequence: CDR1 MNHEY, CDR2 SVGAGI. Trimming removed 2 bases at V and 5 bases at J, with 12 bases between. The CDR3 extends over 14 amino acids. This CDR3 is CASSYTTGSYGYTF. The CDR3 DNA sequence: TGTGCCAGCAGTTACACGACAGGATCTTATGGCTACACCTTC.

The DNA of the CDR3 is TGTGCCAGCAGCCCTCACCCCAGGGGCCAGAACACTGAAGCTTTCTTT. Translating it yields CASSPHPRGQNTEAFF. The chain uses TRBV7-3 and TRBJ1-1; TRBD1 is a possible D gene (6 bases). The germline CDR1 and CDR2 sequences are SGHTA and FQGTGA. The CDR3 consists of 16 residues. V lost 5 bases and J 1 base, leaving 17 bases between the germline ends. Looking up the rest from reference TRBV7-3 and TRBJ1-1 gives the full variable domain: GAGVSQTPSNKVTEKGKYVELRCDPISGHTALYWYRQSLGQGPEFLIYFQGTGAADDSGLPNDRFFAVRPEGSVSTLKIQRTERGDSAVYLCASSPHPRGQNTEAFFGQGTRLTVV.

V is TRBV7-9 and J is TRBJ2-1; tentative D call: TRBD1 (5 bases). Looked up from germline, CDR1 is SEHNR and CDR2 is FQNEAQ (reference sequence). The CDR3 has 15 amino acids. V lost 3 bases and J lost 7, with 16 bases in between. CDR3 amino acids: CASSLGATAGNEQFF. The CDR3 DNA sequence: TGTGCCAGCAGCTTGGGCGCGACAGCTGGGAATGAGCAGTTCTTC.

The chain links TRBV11-2 to TRBJ2-1; D is unresolved. Germline loops: CDR1 SGHAT, CDR2 FQNNGV. V shed 4 bases and J shed 3 bases, with 13 bases lying between them. CDR3 size: 15 residues. This CDR3 is CASSSRPSGYNEQFF. The CDR3 nucleotides are TGTGCCAGCAGCTCTAGGCCGTCGGGCTACAATGAGCAGTTCTTC.

In regard to this clone: Other DNA sequences from this sample encode an identical CDR3 as well. The chain is built from TRBV7-8 and TRBJ2-7; 9 bases line up with TRBD1. V was pared by 2 bases and J by 6 bases, with 5 bases of the junction left unmatched. Germline CDR1 is SGHVS and CDR2 is FQNEAQ. CDR3 length: 14 amino acids. The CDR3 here is CASSLPQGAVEQYF. The DNA of the CDR3 is TGTGCCAGCAGCTTACCACAGGGGGCTGTCGAGCAGTACTTC.

The chain has TRBV19 and TRBJ1-1; D gene uncertain. Germline V gene sequence: CDR1 LNHDA, CDR2 SQIVND (reference sequence). The CDR3 is 14 amino acids. V was clipped by 5 bases and J by 1 base, with 11 bases between them. The chain's CDR3 is CASSWADGNTEAFF. CDR3 nucleotide sequence: TGTGCCAGTAGTTGGGCCGACGGGAACACTGAAGCTTTCTTT.

V and J are TRBV4-1 and TRBJ1-1; TRBD1 matches 7 bases. This CDR3 contains 16 residues. Germline-derived CDR1 and CDR2 are MGHRA and YSYEKL. J lost 1 base, V lost 4 bases, and 9 bases had no gene match. This CDR3 is CASSPIGQDKNTEAFF. The CDR3 region has the DNA TGCGCCAGCAGCCCAATAGGACAGGATAAGAACACTGAAGCTTTCTTT.

This chain uses TRBV7-9 with TRBJ2-7; 9 bases agree with TRBD2. V lost 6 bases to trimming and J lost 12 bases; unmatched junction nucleotides: 18. This CDR3 comprises 15 residues. Looked up from germline, CDR1 is SEHNR and CDR2 is FQNEAQ (reference sequence). CDR3 amino acids: CASRELAGGPGGLYF. The DNA for the CDR3 is TGTGCCAGCAGGGAACTGGCGGGAGGGCCCGGTGGTTTGTACTTC.

This clone is a singleton in its sample. The gene calls are TRBV19 and TRBJ2-5; the D gene is possibly TRBD2 (6 bases). Germline V gene lookup returns CDR1 LNHDA and CDR2 SQIVND (reference sequence). This CDR3 spans 15 amino acids. V gave up 1 base and J gave up 3 bases, with 12 bases separating them. This CDR3 is CASSIGGLLEETQYF. The DNA for the CDR3 is TGTGCCAGTAGTATAGGTGGACTACTGGAAGAGACCCAGTACTTC. The whole variable domain, filled in from reference TRBV19 and TRBJ2-5, reads DGGITQSPKYLFRKEGQNVTLSCEQNLNHDAMYWYRQDPGQGLRLIYYSQIVNDFQKGDIAEGYSVSREKKESFPLTVTSAQKNPTAFYLCASSIGGLLEETQYFGPGTRLLVL.

V usage is TRBV5-8 and J usage is TRBJ1-5; D uncertain. The V end was cut by 4 bases, the J end by 0 bases, with 11 bases between. Germline CDR1 and CDR2: SGHTS and YDEGEE. The CDR3 length is 15 residues. The CDR3 nucleotides read TGTGCCAGCAGCCTGGAAAGCTTTAGCAATCAGCCCCAGCATTTT. Translated, it gives CASSLESFSNQPQHF. Based on the CDR3 plus reference TRBV5-8 and TRBJ1-5, the full variable domain is EAGVTQSPTHLIKTRGQQATLRCSPISGHTSVYWYQQALGLGLQFLLWYDEGEERNRGNFPPRFSGRQFPNYSSELNVNALELEDSALYLCASSLESFSNQPQHFGDGTRLSIL.

The genes are TRBV6-1 and TRBJ1-1; no firm D call. Looked up from germline, CDR1 is MNHNS and CDR2 is SASEGT. The V and J ends lost 5 bases and 1 base respectively, with 8 bases between them. The CDR3 consists of 13 residues. CDR3 amino acids: CASSWAPNTEAFF. The DNA for the CDR3 is TGTGCCAGCAGTTGGGCACCGAACACTGAAGCTTTCTTT.

This chain links TRBV27 with TRBJ2-2, with a tentative D call TRBD2 (5 bases). Germline CDR1 and CDR2: MNHEY and SMNVEV (reference sequence). The CDR3 contains 15 residues. The V and J ends lost 1 base and 10 bases respectively, with 16 bases between them. CDR3 DNA sequence: TGTGCCAGCAGTTTATGGCTGGACTCCGCTAAGGAGCTGTTTTTT. It yields the protein CASSLWLDSAKELFF.

CDR3 DNA: TGTGCCAGCAGCTTAGCGTTGGCAGAACAAGAGACCCAGTACTTC. Amino acid sequence: CASSLALAEQETQYF. J is TRBJ2-5 and V is TRBV7-9, with D unclear. V lost 0 bases, J lost 2 bases, and 10 bases lay in between. This CDR3 is built from 15 residues. Per germline, CDR1 SEHNR and CDR2 FQNEAQ (reference sequence).

This clone occurred once. The chain uses TRBV7-9 and TRBJ2-5; 7 bases are a match to TRBD1. Gene TRBJ2-7 matches the end of the DNA better, so the J call may be wrong. Germline lookup yields CDR1 SEHNR and CDR2 FQNEAQ (reference sequence). CDR3 length: 13 amino acids. Here the CDR3 reads CASSPPDRAEQYF. The DNA of the CDR3 is TGTGCCAGCAGCCCCCCTGACAGGGCCGAGCAGTACTTC.

This chain links TRBV19 with TRBJ2-1; the match to TRBD2 covers 12 bases. The CDR3 is made up of 15 amino acids. The germline V gene has CDR1 LNHDA and CDR2 SQIVND (reference sequence). V shed 7 bases, J shed 8 bases, and the junction held 9 bases outside the gene matches. The CDR3 coding sequence is TGTGCCAGTAAAACGACTAGCGGGAGACTGGATGAGCAGTTCTTC. It translates to CASKTTSGRLDEQFF.

The chain is built from TRBV27 and TRBJ1-5; 7 bases match TRBD1. V was clipped by 1 base and J by 4 bases; unmatched bases: 4. CDR1 is MNHEY, CDR2 SMNVEV, per germline (reference sequence). The CDR3 sequence is 15 residues long. The CDR3 protein is CASSLWTGPNQPQHF. The CDR3 nucleotides are TGTGCCAGCAGTTTATGGACAGGCCCAAATCAGCCCCAGCATTTT.

The chain carries TRBV25-1 and TRBJ2-1, with 8 bases lining up with TRBD1. This CDR3 has 15 residues. CDR1 is MGHDK, CDR2 SYGVNS, per germline. The trim removed 8 bases at V and 3 bases at J, leaving 9 bases unmatched. The CDR3 protein is CASRAGGAHYNEQFF. The CDR3 region has the DNA TGTGCCAGCCGCGCAGGGGGCGCGCACTACAATGAGCAGTTCTTC.

This clone appeared a few times. V usage is TRBV4-3 and J usage is TRBJ2-3; 7 nucleotides line up with TRBD2. Per germline, CDR1 LGHNA and CDR2 YSLEER. The CDR3 totals 15 residues. J lost 1 base, V lost 0 bases, and 1 base had no gene match. The DNA for the CDR3 is TGCGCCAGCAGCCAAGAAACTAGCGGCACAGATACGCAGTATTTT. This sequence encodes CASSQETSGTDTQYF.

The chain has TRBV4-3 and TRBJ2-5; TRBD1 aligns across 8 bases. Germline values: CDR1 LGHNA, CDR2 YSLEER. CDR3 length equals 16 residues. V shed 3 bases and J 2 bases; nucleotides not matched to a gene: 8. CDR3 coding DNA: TGCGCCAGCAGCCAGCAAGCAGGGGGCCCACAAGAGACCCAGTACTTC. Its translation is CASSQQAGGPQETQYF.

The chain couples TRBV21-1 to TRBJ2-6; whether TRBD2, the table's D call, matches the DNA was not checked. TRBV21-1 is an annotated pseudogene. The CDR3 covers 18 residues. DNA for the CDR3: TGTGCCAGCAGCAATTTAATCCTCACGAGCTCTGGGGCCAACGTCCTGACTTTC. It specifies CASSNLILTSSGANVLTF.

This clone has more than one count but fewer than ten. The chain employs TRBV6-4 and TRBJ2-1; TRBD2 matches at 11 bases. The V and J ends lost 4 bases and 10 bases, in that order; junction bases with no gene match: 9. The CDR3 is 15 residues long. CDR1 and CDR2 (germline): MRHNA, SNTAGT. As DNA, the CDR3 is TGTGCCAGCAGTGCGCTTAGCGGGGGGGCCGGGGAGCAGTTCTTC. Translated: CASSALSGGAGEQFF.

The chain combines TRBV29-1 with TRBJ2-1; TRBD1 is a possible D gene (6 bases). Between the trimmed V and J ends, which lost 2 bases and 8 bases, there was a span of 13 bases. This CDR3 contains 13 residues. CDR1 and CDR2 from the germline V gene are SQVTM and ANQGSEA. CDR3 sequence reads: CSVETGSTDEQFF. For the CDR3, the DNA is TGCAGCGTTGAAACAGGGAGTACAGATGAGCAGTTCTTC.

The V gene is TRBV6-1, the J gene TRBJ2-3, with D possibly matching TRBD1 (6 bases). The CDR3 contains 15 residues. From germline, CDR1 is MNHNS and CDR2 SASEGT. V was shortened by 6 bases and J by 3 bases, with 16 bases between the two germline ends. Written as DNA, the CDR3 is TGTGCCAGCAGGACAGGACAGTACCTGACAGATACGCAGTATTTT. Protein: CASRTGQYLTDTQYF.